The 9 T cell receptor beta chains presented below share a single source sample, sequenced in a study of blood T cell repertoires in COVID-19 (TCRdb year 2020). Library method: the immunoSEQ multiplex PCR assay. TCRdb re-hosts the immuneACCESS table, in-frame sequences only. Its copies lack some clones; in the studies checked, an unresolved V gene accounts for under half of them, and the cause for the rest is not known. The sample contains 300,000 to 400,000 clones, around 86% of them found a single time. The top ten clones comprise around 4.4% of the sample. The sample taken for sequencing was PBMCs or T cells enriched from blood (not recorded which). Source of these receptors: a woman aged 40 to 50 with acute COVID-19.

The rearrangement links TRBV7-8 to TRBJ2-1; D remains ambiguous. Trimming took 2 bases from V and 8 from J, leaving 7 bases between them. Per the germline V gene, CDR1 is SGHVS and CDR2 is FQNEAQ. The CDR3 extends over 12 amino acids. The CDR3 region has the DNA TGTGCCAGCAGCTTAACCCAGGATGAGCAGTTCTTC. Its protein is CASSLTQDEQFF.

This clone was detected only a few times. The J gene is TRBJ2-7, the V gene TRBV12-3 or TRBV12-4, with 8 positions matching TRBD2. V dropped 7 bases and J dropped 6; count of bases not matched to a gene: 8. The CDR3 totals 13 residues. The CDR3 region has the DNA TGTGCCAGCAACGCGGGACTAGTGGGCGAGCAGTACTTC. Amino acid sequence: CASNAGLVGEQYF.

The V call is TRBV2, the J call TRBJ1-4; 9 nucleotides line up with TRBD1. Unmatched junction bases numbered 16, after V lost 7 bases and J lost 1 base. CDR1 SNHLY and CDR2 FYNNEI come from the germline V gene. The CDR3 loop spans 19 amino acids. In DNA, the CDR3 is TGTGCCAGCACCCGTACTGACAGGGGGAATAGTAGAACTAATGAAAAACTGTTTTTT. This translates into CASTRTDRGNSRTNEKLFF.

The chain has TRBV19 and TRBJ2-1, with a possible D match to TRBD1 (6 bases). Germline assignment: CDR1 LNHDA and CDR2 SQIVND (reference sequence). The V end was cut by 3 bases, the J end by 4 bases, with 10 bases between. This CDR3 is built from 14 residues. The CDR3 nucleotides read TGTGCCAGTAGTATGCAGGGGACGTACAATGAGCAGTTCTTC. It is translated as CASSMQGTYNEQFF.

The chain has TRBV19 and TRBJ1-2; the match to TRBD1 covers 9 bases. V lost 6 bases, J lost 4 bases, and 9 bases stayed unmatched. Germline CDR1 is LNHDA and CDR2 is SQIVND (reference sequence). The CDR3 spans 15 residues. The CDR3 sequence is CASRAQGAYGYGYTF. CDR3 nucleotide sequence: TGTGCCAGTAGGGCACAGGGGGCTTATGGCTATGGCTACACCTTC.

This rearrangement joins TRBV19 to TRBJ1-2; 8 nucleotides agree with TRBD1. Germline V CDR1 and CDR2: LNHDA, SQIVND (reference sequence). The CDR3 consists of 16 residues. V was pared by 1 base and J by 4 bases, with 8 bases of the junction left unmatched. The CDR3 here is CASSIVPGGGSYGYTF. In nucleotides, the CDR3 is TGTGCCAGTAGTATAGTTCCAGGGGGCGGATCCTATGGCTACACCTTC.

The chain combines TRBV7-8 with TRBJ2-2, with 8 positions matching TRBD1. The ends lost 2 bases at V and 4 bases at J; junction bases unmatched: 9. This CDR3 is built from 17 residues. Germline V gene data show CDR1 as SGHVS and CDR2 as FQNEAQ. Here the CDR3 DNA reads TGTGCCAGCAGCTTAATCATAGGTGACAGGGGCACCGGGGAGCTGTTTTTT. It translates to CASSLIIGDRGTGELFF.

The chain uses TRBV5-5 and TRBJ1-2; 10 bases match TRBD1. Germline V gives CDR1 SGHKS, CDR2 YYEKEE (reference sequence). The CDR3 spans 14 residues. With V trimmed by 7 bases and J by 6 bases, 9 bases remained unmatched. The CDR3 spells CASAETGTGDGYTF. In DNA, the CDR3 is TGTGCCAGCGCTGAAACCGGGACAGGGGATGGCTACACCTTC.

The J gene is TRBJ1-3, the V gene TRBV2; D call uncertain. Germline V gene data show CDR1 as SNHLY and CDR2 as FYNNEI. The ends were cut back, 4 bases at V and 0 bases at J, with 4 bases in the middle. The CDR3 runs to 13 residues. The CDR3 protein is CASSVSSGNTIYF. In DNA form, the CDR3 reads TGTGCCAGCAGTGTTAGCTCTGGAAACACCATATATTTT.